The present TCR beta chain was sequenced within a study of cytomegalovirus exposure and HLA in healthy donors. PCR involved 60 Vbeta and 13 Jbeta primers. Measured with immunoSEQ multiplex PCR; TCRdb has only the in-frame clones, and not every one. The repertoire holds about 150,000 clones, with 80% to 85% as singletons. Germline CDR1 reads SEHNR; CDR2 reads FQNEAQ (reference sequence). The CDR3 runs to 12 residues. With 3 bases removed from V and 9 bases from J, the gap between germline ends came to 9 bases. Input material: PBMCs. The chain joins TRBV7-9 to TRBJ2-1; tentatively, D is TRBD2 (6 bases). The receptor was derived from a boy aged 2-15 years in good health and CMV-seronegative. The CDR3 sequence: CASSLGGGEQFF. DNA of the CDR3: TGTGCCAGCAGCTTGGGAGGCGGTGAGCAGTTCTTC.